The clone carrying this T cell receptor (beta chain) was picked up many times. This entry is derived from a study of regulatory T cells in long-lasting Graves disease. Study-level information: Antithyroid drug intake by newly diagnosed Graves' patients had lasted under 3 months.

This CDR3 contains 16 residues. Germline trimming cut 6 bases from V and 0 bases from J; bases unmatched to any gene: 10. Germline V gene lookup returns CDR1 SNHLY and CDR2 FYNNEI. This sample's time point: newly diagnosed GD, antithyroid drugs for less than 3 months. PBMC RNA served as the TCR library source. Construction of the TCR beta libraries employed iRepertoire HTBI primers in conjunction with Arm-PCR of CDR3 regions. MiXCR was run by TCRdb on the multiplex PCR reads, yielding one entry per CDR3 protein. The sample comprises 550,000 or so distinct CDR3 sequences, 12% of which are singletons, and around 9.3% rests with the top ten. These records were also assigned to another study, of T cells in Graves' hyperthyroidism and ophthalmopathy. That work states: Researchers ran a first-round RT-PCR on the TCR CDR3 using the HTBI primer set.

This sequence joins TRBV2 and TRBJ2-7; 8 bases match TRBD2. The TCR was taken from a woman aged 25 to 45 with Graves disease. Sequenced material: peripheral blood mononuclear cells (PBMCs), taken at new diagnosis, from a patient treated with antithyroid drugs. CDR3 protein: CASSYVAGSSSYEQYF. CDR3 nucleotide sequence: TGTGCCAGCAGCTACGTAGCGGGATCCAGCTCCTACGAGCAGTACTTC. The full variable domain, rest sourced from reference TRBV2 and TRBJ2-7, is EPEVTQTPSHQVTQMGQEVILRCVPISNHLYFYWYRQILGQKVEFLVSFYNNEISEKSEIFDDQFSVERPDGSNFTLKIRSTKLEDSAMYFCASSYVAGSSSYEQYFGPGTRLTVT.